The table lists the clone carrying this T cell receptor beta chain with a count of one. This entry is derived from a study of blood T cell repertoires in COVID-19. Turning to the study itself: From T cells, B-cell-depleted T cells, or PBMCs came the material, which was cDNA or gDNA.

Here immunoSEQ multiplex PCR was the method, and the copy in TCRdb shows in-frame clones only, minus some. The sample shows about 250,000 clones, about 85% of them seen only once. This TCR came from a human donor with COVID-19, enrolled during active disease. The donor label of this sample is uncertain. Sequenced material: peripheral blood.

The DNA of the CDR3 is TGTGCCAGCAGTGGACAGGGAAACTTTCAGCCCCAGCATTTT. Its protein product is CASSGQGNFQPQHF. The rearrangement links TRBV2 to TRBJ1-5; 7 bases align to TRBD1. The CDR3 extends over 14 amino acids. V dropped 4 bases and J dropped 6; count of bases not matched to a gene: 6. Germline V gene lookup returns CDR1 SNHLY and CDR2 FYNNEI.